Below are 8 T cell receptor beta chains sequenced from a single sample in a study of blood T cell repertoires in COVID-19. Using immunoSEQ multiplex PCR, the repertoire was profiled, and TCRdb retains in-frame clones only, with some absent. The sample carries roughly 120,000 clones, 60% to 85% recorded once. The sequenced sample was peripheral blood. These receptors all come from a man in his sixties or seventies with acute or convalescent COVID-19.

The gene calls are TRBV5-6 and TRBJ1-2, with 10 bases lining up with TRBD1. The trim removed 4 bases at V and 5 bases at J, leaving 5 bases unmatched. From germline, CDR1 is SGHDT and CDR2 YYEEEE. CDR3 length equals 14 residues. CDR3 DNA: TGTGCCAGCAGCCCGACAGGGGGCGCGTATGGCTACACCTTC. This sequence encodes CASSPTGGAYGYTF.

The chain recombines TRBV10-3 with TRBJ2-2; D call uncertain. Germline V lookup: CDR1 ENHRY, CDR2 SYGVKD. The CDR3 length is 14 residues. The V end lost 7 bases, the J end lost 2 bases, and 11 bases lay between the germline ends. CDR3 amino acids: CAINQQRNTGELFF. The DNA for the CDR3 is TGTGCCATCAACCAACAGAGAAACACCGGGGAGCTGTTTTTT.

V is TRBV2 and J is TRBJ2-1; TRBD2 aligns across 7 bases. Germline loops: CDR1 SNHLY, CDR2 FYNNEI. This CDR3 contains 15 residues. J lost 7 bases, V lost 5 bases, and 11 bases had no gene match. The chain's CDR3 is CASSPIGQGGNEQFF. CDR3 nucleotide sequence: TGTGCCAGCAGTCCCATTGGGCAGGGAGGGAATGAGCAGTTCTTC. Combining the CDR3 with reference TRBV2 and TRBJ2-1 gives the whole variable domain EPEVTQTPSHQVTQMGQEVILRCVPISNHLYFYWYRQILGQKVEFLVSFYNNEISEKSEIFDDQFSVERPDGSNFTLKIRSTKLEDSAMYFCASSPIGQGGNEQFFGPGTRLTVL.

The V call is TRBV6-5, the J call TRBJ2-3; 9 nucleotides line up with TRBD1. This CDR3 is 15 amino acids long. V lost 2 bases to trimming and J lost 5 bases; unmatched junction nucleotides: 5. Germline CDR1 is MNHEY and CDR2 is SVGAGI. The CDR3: CASSYTGGSIDTQYF. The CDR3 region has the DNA TGTGCCAGCAGTTACACAGGGGGCTCGATAGATACGCAGTATTTT.

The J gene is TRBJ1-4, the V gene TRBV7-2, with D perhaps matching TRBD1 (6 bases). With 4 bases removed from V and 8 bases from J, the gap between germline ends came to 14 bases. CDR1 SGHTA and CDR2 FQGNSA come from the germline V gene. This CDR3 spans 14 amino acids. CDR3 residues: CASSSSPGQEKLFF. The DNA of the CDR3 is TGTGCCAGCAGCTCAAGCCCGGGACAAGAAAAACTGTTTTTT.

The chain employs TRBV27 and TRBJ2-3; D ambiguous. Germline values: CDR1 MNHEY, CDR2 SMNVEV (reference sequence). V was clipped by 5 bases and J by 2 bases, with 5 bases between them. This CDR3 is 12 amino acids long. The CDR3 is CASSPNTDTQYF. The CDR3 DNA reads TGTGCCAGCAGTCCAAACACAGATACGCAGTATTTT.

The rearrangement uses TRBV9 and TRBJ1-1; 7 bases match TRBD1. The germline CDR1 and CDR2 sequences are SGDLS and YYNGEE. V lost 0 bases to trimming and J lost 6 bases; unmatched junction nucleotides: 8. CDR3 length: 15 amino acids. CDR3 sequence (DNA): TGTGCCAGCAGCGTAGGTCCCGGGACAGCGGCTGAAGCTTTCTTT. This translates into CASSVGPGTAAEAFF.

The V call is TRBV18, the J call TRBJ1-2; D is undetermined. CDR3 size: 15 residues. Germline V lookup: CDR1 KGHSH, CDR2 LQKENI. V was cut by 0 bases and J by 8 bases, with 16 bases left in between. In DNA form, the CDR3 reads TGTGCCAGCTCACCACCCGCGACAAGAGAGGGAGGCTACACCTTC. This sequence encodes CASSPPATREGGYTF.